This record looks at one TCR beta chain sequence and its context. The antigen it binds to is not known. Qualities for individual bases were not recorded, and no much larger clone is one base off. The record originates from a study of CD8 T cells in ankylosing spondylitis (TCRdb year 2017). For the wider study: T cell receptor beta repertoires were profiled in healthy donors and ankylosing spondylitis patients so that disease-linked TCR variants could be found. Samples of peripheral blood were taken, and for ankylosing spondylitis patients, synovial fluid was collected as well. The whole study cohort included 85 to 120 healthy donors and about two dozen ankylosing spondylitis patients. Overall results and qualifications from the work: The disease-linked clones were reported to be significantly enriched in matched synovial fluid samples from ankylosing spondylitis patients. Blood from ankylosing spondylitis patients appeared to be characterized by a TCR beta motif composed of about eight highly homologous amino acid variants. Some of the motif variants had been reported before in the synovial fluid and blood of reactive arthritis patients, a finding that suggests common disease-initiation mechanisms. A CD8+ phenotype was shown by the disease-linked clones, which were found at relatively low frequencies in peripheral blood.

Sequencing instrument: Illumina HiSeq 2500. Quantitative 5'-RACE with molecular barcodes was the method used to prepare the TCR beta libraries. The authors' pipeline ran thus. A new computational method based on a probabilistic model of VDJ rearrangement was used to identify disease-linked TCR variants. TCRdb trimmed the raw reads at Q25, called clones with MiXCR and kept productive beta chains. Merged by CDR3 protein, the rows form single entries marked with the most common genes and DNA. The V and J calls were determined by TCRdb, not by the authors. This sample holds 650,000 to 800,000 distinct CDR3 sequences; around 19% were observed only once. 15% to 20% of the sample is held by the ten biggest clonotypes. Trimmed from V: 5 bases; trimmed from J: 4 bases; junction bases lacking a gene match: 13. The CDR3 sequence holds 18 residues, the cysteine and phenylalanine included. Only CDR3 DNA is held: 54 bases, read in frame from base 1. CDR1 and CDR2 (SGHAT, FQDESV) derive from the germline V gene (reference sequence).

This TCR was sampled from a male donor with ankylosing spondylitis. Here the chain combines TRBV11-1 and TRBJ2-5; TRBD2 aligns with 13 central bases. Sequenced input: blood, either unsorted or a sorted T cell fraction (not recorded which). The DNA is TGTGCCAGCAGCGGTCGACTAGCGGGAGGCACCGACCTAGAGACCCAGTACTTC. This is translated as CASSGRLAGGTDLETQYF.